The 18 T cell receptor beta chains below come from one sample, sequenced in a study of blood T cell repertoires in COVID-19. TCRdb's copy holds only in-frame clones and misses some; the assay was immunoSEQ multiplex PCR. This table has fewer than 600,000 clones, 85% to 90% appearing once. Sequencing was carried out using PBMCs or T cells enriched from blood (not recorded which). These receptors all stem from a woman between 35 and 50 years old who had recovered from COVID-19.

The chain combines TRBV27 with TRBJ1-4; TRBD1 is a possible D gene (6 bases). The CDR3 runs to 15 residues. Trimming left V 7 bases short and J 8 bases short, with 20 bases between. The germline V gene encodes CDR1 MNHEY and CDR2 SMNVEV (reference sequence). CDR3 DNA sequence: TGTGCCAGCACTGTCCCACCCGGGACAAACGAAAAACTGTTTTTT. As protein: CASTVPPGTNEKLFF.

This chain connects TRBV12-5 to TRBJ1-6; 8 bases are shared with TRBD1. The CDR3 runs to 15 residues. Per the germline V gene, CDR1 is LGHNT and CDR2 is FRNRAP. Unmatched junction bases numbered 8, after V lost 9 bases and J lost 4 bases. The CDR3 bases are TGTGCTAGCGCCAGACAGGGGCTTTATAATTCACCCCTCCACTTT. This encodes CASARQGLYNSPLHF. The full variable domain, its missing parts supplied by reference TRBV12-5 and TRBJ1-6, is DARVTQTPRHKVTEMGQEVTMRCQPILGHNTVFWYRQTMMQGLELLAYFRNRAPLDDSGMPKDRFSAEMPDATLATLKIQPSEPRDSAVYFCASARQGLYNSPLHFGNGTRLTVT.

This clone appeared once. This chain connects TRBV4-3 to TRBJ2-1; TRBD2 aligns across 7 bases. The germline V gene has CDR1 LGHNA and CDR2 YSLEER. V lost 0 bases and J lost 9; bases outside the gene matches: 23. This CDR3 region has 20 residues. CDR3 bases: TGCGCCAGCAGCCAAGAAGGGGCAGGGTTCATAAGCGGGAACGGGGGTGAGCAGTTCTTC. This gives the protein CASSQEGAGFISGNGGEQFF.

The rearrangement joins TRBV27 to TRBJ2-1; 10 nucleotides align to TRBD2. V gave up 4 bases and J gave up 5 bases; unmatched junction bases: 8. Per germline, CDR1 MNHEY and CDR2 SMNVEV (reference sequence). The CDR3 sequence is 16 residues long. The CDR3 bases are TGTGCCAGCAGTTCTTGGGGGCTAGCGGGAGACAATGAGCAGTTCTTC. This gives the protein CASSSWGLAGDNEQFF.

This chain uses TRBV7-6 with TRBJ2-7; 12 bases match TRBD2. Germline loops: CDR1 SGHVS, CDR2 FNYEAQ. The trim removed 4 bases at V and 8 bases at J, leaving 18 bases unmatched. This CDR3 region has 18 residues. This CDR3 is CASSSSGTSGSTLGKQYF. CDR3 bases: TGTGCCAGCAGCTCGTCCGGGACTAGCGGGTCTACCCTGGGGAAGCAGTACTTC.

This clone was seen just once. The rearrangement uses TRBV4-2 and TRBJ2-6; 7 positions agree with TRBD1. V was clipped by 3 bases and J by 4 bases; unmatched bases: 12. Germline V gene lookup returns CDR1 LGHNA and CDR2 YNFKEQ. The CDR3 length is 18 residues. The CDR3 coding sequence is TGTGCCAGCAGCCAGGATTCCAAGGGGGCGACGGGGGCCAACGTCCTGACTTTC. It is translated as CASSQDSKGATGANVLTF.

The rearrangement links TRBV7-2 to TRBJ2-3, with no clear D. This CDR3 comprises 14 residues. V gave up 4 bases and J gave up 2 bases, with 10 bases separating them. CDR1 SGHTA and CDR2 FQGNSA come from the germline V gene. The CDR3 protein is CASSSRPLTDTQYF. The CDR3 DNA follows: TGTGCCAGCAGCTCCCGTCCTCTCACAGATACGCAGTATTTT.

The chain has TRBV20-1 and TRBJ2-1, with 9 bases identical to TRBD1. V was pared by 3 bases and J by 11 bases, with 2 bases of the junction left unmatched. The CDR3 runs to 11 residues. Looked up from germline, CDR1 is DFQATT and CDR2 is SNEGSKA (reference sequence). CDR3 in amino acids: CSASGTGKQFF. The DNA for the CDR3 is TGCAGTGCTAGCGGGACAGGGAAGCAGTTCTTC.

The rearrangement uses TRBV14 and TRBJ2-3; D uncertain. V was pared by 5 bases and J by 1 base, with 16 bases between. The CDR3 contains 16 residues. Germline CDR1 SGHDN, CDR2 FVKESK. The CDR3 protein is CASSSRLGQGTDTQYF. The CDR3 DNA reads TGTGCCAGCAGCTCCCGGCTGGGCCAGGGCACAGATACGCAGTATTTT.

The chain couples TRBV19 to TRBJ2-7; tentative D call: TRBD1 (6 bases). Trimming shortened V by 10 bases and J by 7 bases, and 14 bases separated the two germline ends. The germline V gene has CDR1 LNHDA and CDR2 SQIVND (reference sequence). This CDR3 spans 11 amino acids. The CDR3 is CATEQGPEQYF. CDR3 nucleotide sequence: TGTGCCACCGAACAGGGCCCTGAGCAGTACTTC.

The chain joins TRBV9 to TRBJ2-1; D gene ambiguous. V gave up 1 base and J gave up 5 bases, with 16 bases separating them. In germline, CDR1 is SGDLS, CDR2 YYNGEE. The CDR3 spans 16 residues. Here the CDR3 reads CASSVTVTPPNNEQFF. The CDR3 DNA is TGTGCCAGCAGCGTAACAGTCACTCCCCCAAACAATGAGCAGTTCTTC.

The chain links TRBV11-3 to TRBJ1-6; 11 bases agree with TRBD1. The CDR3 spans 16 residues. J was trimmed by 8 bases and V by 3 bases; bases with no gene match: 6. Germline V gives CDR1 SGHNT, CDR2 YENEEA. The CDR3 region is CASSFSRTGGHSPLHF. In DNA, the CDR3 is TGTGCCAGCAGCTTTTCAAGGACAGGGGGCCATTCACCCCTCCACTTT. The whole variable domain, remainder taken from reference TRBV11-3 and TRBJ1-6, is EAGVVQSPRYKIIEKKQPVAFWCNPISGHNTLYWYLQNLGQGPELLIRYENEEAVDDSQLPKDRFSAERLKGVDSTLKIQPAELGDSAVYLCASSFSRTGGHSPLHFGNGTRLTVT.

This chain joins TRBV27 and TRBJ2-7; D might be TRBD2 (6 bases). Germline CDR1 is MNHEY and CDR2 is SMNVEV (reference sequence). The CDR3 is 14 amino acids. The ends were cut back, 3 bases at V and 4 bases at J, with 13 bases in the middle. The CDR3 reads CASSLSGVVYEQYF. Here the CDR3 DNA reads TGTGCCAGCAGTTTGTCGGGGGTCGTATACGAGCAGTACTTC.

This CDR3 is CASSQEMRYEQYF. CDR3 in DNA: TGCGCCAGCAGCCAAGAGATGCGCTACGAGCAGTACTTC. The chain carries TRBV4-3 and TRBJ2-7; no clear D. The V gene's germline CDR1 is LGHNA and CDR2 YSLEER. The CDR3 runs 13 residues. The V end lost 0 bases, the J end lost 3 bases, and 6 bases lay between the germline ends.

The chain has TRBV20-1 and TRBJ2-3; D call uncertain. Trimming pared 0 bases from V and 8 bases from J, leaving 6 bases between. Germline values: CDR1 DFQATT, CDR2 SNEGSKA (reference sequence). The CDR3 has 11 amino acids. CDR3 sequence: CSARDLATQYF. CDR3 bases: TGCAGTGCTAGAGATCTGGCTACGCAGTATTTT.

This chain uses TRBV7-2 with TRBJ1-3; D possibly corresponds to TRBD1 (6 bases). The germline gives CDR1 SGHTA, CDR2 FQGNSA. The V and J ends lost 5 bases and 2 bases respectively, with 13 bases between them. The CDR3 has 15 residues. DNA for the CDR3: TGTGCCAGCAGCCGTGGGGGACAAACTGGAAACACCATATATTTT. This encodes CASSRGGQTGNTIYF.

The chain employs TRBV29-1 and TRBJ2-5; TRBD1 matches at 7 bases. Germline-derived CDR1 and CDR2 are SQVTM and ANQGSEA. V shed 4 bases, J shed 7 bases, and the junction held 15 bases outside the gene matches. The CDR3 extends over 15 amino acids. In DNA, the CDR3 is TGCAGCGTTGTCGGATTAACAGGGGTCGGCTCGACCCAGTACTTC. Its translation: CSVVGLTGVGSTQYF.

The V gene is TRBV12-3 or TRBV12-4, the J gene TRBJ1-1; 8 bases are a match to TRBD1. CDR3 length: 13 amino acids. V dropped 5 bases and J dropped 3; count of bases not matched to a gene: 2. CDR3 nucleotide sequence: TGTGCCAGCAGTCGGGACAGGTACACTGAAGCTTTCTTT. Its translation is CASSRDRYTEAFF.